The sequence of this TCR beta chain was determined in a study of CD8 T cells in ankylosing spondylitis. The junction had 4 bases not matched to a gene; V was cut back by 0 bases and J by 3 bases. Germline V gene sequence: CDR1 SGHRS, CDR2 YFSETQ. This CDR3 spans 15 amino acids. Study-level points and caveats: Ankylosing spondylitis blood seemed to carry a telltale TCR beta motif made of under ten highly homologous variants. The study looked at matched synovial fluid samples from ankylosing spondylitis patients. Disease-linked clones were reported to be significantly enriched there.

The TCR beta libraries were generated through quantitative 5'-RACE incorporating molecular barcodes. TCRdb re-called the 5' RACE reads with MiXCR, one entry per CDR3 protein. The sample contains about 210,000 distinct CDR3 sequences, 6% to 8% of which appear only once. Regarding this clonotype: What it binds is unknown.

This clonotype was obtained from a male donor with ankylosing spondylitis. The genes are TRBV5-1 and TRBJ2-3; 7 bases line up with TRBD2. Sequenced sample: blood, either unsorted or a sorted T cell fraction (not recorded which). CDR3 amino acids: CASSLELAVTDTQYF. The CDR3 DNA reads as TGCGCCAGCAGCTTGGAGCTAGCGGTGACAGATACGCAGTATTTT.